This passage covers 14 T cell receptor beta chains from one sample sequenced in a study of blood T cell repertoires in COVID-19. Some clones are missing from TCRdb's copy, which holds only in-frame ones; the method was immunoSEQ multiplex PCR. The table shows some 49,000 clones, with over 65% occurring only once. Specimen: peripheral blood. Receptor source: a human donor in a cohort sampled during active COVID-19.

The chain has TRBV15 and TRBJ2-7; TRBD1 matches 12 bases. V lost 2 bases and J lost 6; bases outside the gene matches: 5. Germline V lookup: CDR1 LNHNV, CDR2 YYDKDF (reference sequence). This CDR3 spans 15 amino acids. The CDR3, as DNA: TGTGCCACCAGCAGACCAGGGACAGGGGGCTTCGAGCAGTACTTC. This translates into CATSRPGTGGFEQYF.

V is TRBV6-6 and J is TRBJ1-5, with TRBD1 matching 7 bases. The CDR3 is 12 residues long. Per germline, CDR1 MNHNY and CDR2 SVGAGI (reference sequence). V lost 8 bases, J lost 6 bases, and 4 bases stayed unmatched. CDR3 region: CASQGGGQPQHF. The DNA for the CDR3 is TGTGCCAGCCAGGGGGGTGGTCAGCCCCAGCATTTT.

J is TRBJ1-1 and V is TRBV30; TRBD1 matches 7 bases. This CDR3 region has 13 residues. Trimming took 6 bases from V and 1 from J; bases not matched to a gene: 5. Germline V lookup: CDR1 GTSNPN, CDR2 SVGIG (reference sequence). CDR3 nucleotide sequence: TGTGCCTGTATAAGGACAGGGAACACTGAAGCTTTCTTT. Protein sequence: CACIRTGNTEAFF.

The chain joins TRBV4-1 to TRBJ1-4, with 10 bases identical to TRBD1. From germline, CDR1 is MGHRA and CDR2 YSYEKL. CDR3 size: 14 residues. The J segment lost 6 bases and the V segment lost 4 bases, leaving 2 bases of the junction unmatched. The CDR3 region is CASSLGTGDEKLFF. CDR3 bases: TGCGCCAGCAGCCTCGGGACAGGGGATGAAAAACTGTTTTTT.

V gene TRBV15 combines with J gene TRBJ1-2; the D gene is possibly TRBD1 (6 bases). Trimming cost V 6 bases and J 4 bases, with 18 bases left between them. The CDR3 is made up of 15 amino acids. From germline, CDR1 is LNHNV and CDR2 YYDKDF (reference sequence). The CDR3 DNA sequence: TGTGCCACCAGTTTCCGAGGGACATCAGGCTATGGCTACACCTTC. Protein: CATSFRGTSGYGYTF.

The chain combines TRBV19 with TRBJ2-7; a weak D match, TRBD1 (6 bases). Trimming left V 10 bases short and J 0 bases short, with 13 bases between. The CDR3 has 13 residues. Germline V gene lookup returns CDR1 LNHDA and CDR2 SQIVND (reference sequence). CDR3 in DNA: TGTGCCACCAGGCTGGACAGCTCCTACGAGCAGTACTTC. Translating it yields CATRLDSSYEQYF.

This chain links TRBV15 with TRBJ2-5; tentatively, D is TRBD2 (6 bases). This CDR3 has 17 amino acids. Germline CDR1 LNHNV, CDR2 YYDKDF (reference sequence). V was trimmed by 0 bases and J by 3 bases, leaving 17 bases between them. The CDR3: CATSRDMGGNVKETQYF. Written as DNA, the CDR3 is TGTGCCACCAGCAGAGATATGGGGGGAAATGTAAAAGAGACCCAGTACTTC. The whole variable domain, filled in from reference TRBV15 and TRBJ2-5, reads DAMVIQNPRYQVTQFGKPVTLSCSQTLNHNVMYWYQQKSSQAPKLLFHYYDKDFNNEADTPDNFQSRRPNTSFCFLDIRSPGLGDTAMYLCATSRDMGGNVKETQYFGPGTRLLVL.

This chain uses TRBV2 with TRBJ2-7, with 8 bases fitting TRBD1. The CDR3 totals 14 residues. Trimming removed 4 bases from V and 6 bases from J; junction bases left unmatched: 8. CDR1 SNHLY and CDR2 FYNNEI come from the germline V gene. In nucleotides, the CDR3 is TGTGCCAGCAGTGTCCACCAGGGGGCAGCCGAGCAGTACTTC. Encoded protein: CASSVHQGAAEQYF.

J is TRBJ2-3 and V is TRBV30; TRBD1 agrees at 8 bases. The germline V gene has CDR1 GTSNPN and CDR2 SVGIG (reference sequence). This CDR3 is built from 14 residues. V shed 3 bases, J shed 2 bases, and the junction held 4 bases outside the gene matches. The CDR3, as DNA: TGTGCCTGGAGCACAGGGGGTACCACAGATACGCAGTATTTT. Protein sequence: CAWSTGGTTDTQYF.

V gene TRBV9 combines with J gene TRBJ1-5, with a possible D match to TRBD1 (5 bases). The CDR3 is made up of 14 amino acids. The ends were cut back, 4 bases at V and 3 bases at J, with 11 bases in the middle. Germline CDR1 SGDLS, CDR2 YYNGEE. The CDR3 loop is CASSTQDSNQPQHF. CDR3 DNA sequence: TGTGCCAGCAGCACACAGGATTCCAATCAGCCCCAGCATTTT.

The chain is built from TRBV5-1 and TRBJ2-5, with D maybe TRBD1 (5 bases). The CDR3 has 16 residues. The ends were cut back, 6 bases at V and 0 bases at J, with 18 bases in the middle. CDR1 and CDR2 (germline): SGHRS, YFSETQ. DNA for the CDR3: TGCGCCAGCACCCTTAGCAGGGTAAGGGACCAAGAGACCCAGTACTTC. Translated: CASTLSRVRDQETQYF. The full variable domain, completed using reference TRBV5-1 and TRBJ2-5, is KAGVTQTPRYLIKTRGQQVTLSCSPISGHRSVSWYQQTPGQGLQFLFEYFSETQRNKGNFPGRFSGRQFSNSRSEMNVSTLELGDSALYLCASTLSRVRDQETQYFGPGTRLLVL.

This clone was seen more than once but under ten times. The chain couples TRBV29-1 to TRBJ2-7; D remains ambiguous. This CDR3 is built from 12 residues. Germline CDR1 is SQVTM and CDR2 is ANQGSEA. Trimming removed 6 bases at V and 2 bases at J, with 11 bases between. CDR3 amino acids: CSVETSAYEQYF. CDR3 bases: TGCAGCGTCGAAACGTCGGCCTACGAGCAGTACTTC.

This clone was counted a few times. The J gene is TRBJ1-2, the V gene TRBV6-5, with D hard to call. The CDR3 length is 11 residues. The V end lost 11 bases, the J end lost 6 bases, and 13 bases lay between the germline ends. Germline CDR1 reads MNHEY; CDR2 reads SVGAGI. The CDR3 loop is CAARDPNGYTF. CDR3 DNA: TGTGCCGCGAGGGATCCGAATGGCTACACCTTC.

The V call is TRBV11-3, the J call TRBJ2-7, with TRBD2 as a possible D gene (5 bases). V was trimmed by 0 bases and J by 7 bases, leaving 7 bases between them. Germline CDR1 reads SGHNT; CDR2 reads YENEEA. CDR3 length equals 12 residues. CDR3 loop: CASSLDTGEQYF. CDR3 bases: TGTGCCAGCAGCTTAGATACGGGAGAGCAGTACTTC.